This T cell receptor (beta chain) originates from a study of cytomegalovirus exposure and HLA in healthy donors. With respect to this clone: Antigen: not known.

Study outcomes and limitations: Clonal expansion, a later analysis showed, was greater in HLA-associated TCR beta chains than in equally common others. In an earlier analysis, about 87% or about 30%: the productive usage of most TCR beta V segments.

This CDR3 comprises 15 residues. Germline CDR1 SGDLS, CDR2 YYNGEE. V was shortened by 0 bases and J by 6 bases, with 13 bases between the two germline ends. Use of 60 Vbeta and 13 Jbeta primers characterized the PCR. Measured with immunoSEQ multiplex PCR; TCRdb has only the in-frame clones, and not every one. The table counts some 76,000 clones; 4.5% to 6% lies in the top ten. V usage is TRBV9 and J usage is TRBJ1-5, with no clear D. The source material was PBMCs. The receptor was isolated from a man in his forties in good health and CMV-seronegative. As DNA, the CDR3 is TGTGCCAGCAGCGTAGGCGGCTCGGGGATTCAGCCCCAGCATTTT. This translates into CASSVGGSGIQPQHF.